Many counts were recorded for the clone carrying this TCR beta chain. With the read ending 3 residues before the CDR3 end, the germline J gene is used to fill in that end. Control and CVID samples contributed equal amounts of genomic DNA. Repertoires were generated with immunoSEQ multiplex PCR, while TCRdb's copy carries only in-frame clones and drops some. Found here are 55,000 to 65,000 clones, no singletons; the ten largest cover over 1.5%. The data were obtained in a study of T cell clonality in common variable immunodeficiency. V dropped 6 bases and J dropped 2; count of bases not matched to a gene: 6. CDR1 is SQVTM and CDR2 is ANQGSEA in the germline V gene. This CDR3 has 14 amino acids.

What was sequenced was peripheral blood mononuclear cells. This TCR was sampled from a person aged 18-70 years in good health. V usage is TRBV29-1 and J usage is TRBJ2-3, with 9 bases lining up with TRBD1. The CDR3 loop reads CSVLRDRATDTQYF. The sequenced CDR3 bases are TGCAGCGTGCTCCGGGACAGGGCCACAGATACG.